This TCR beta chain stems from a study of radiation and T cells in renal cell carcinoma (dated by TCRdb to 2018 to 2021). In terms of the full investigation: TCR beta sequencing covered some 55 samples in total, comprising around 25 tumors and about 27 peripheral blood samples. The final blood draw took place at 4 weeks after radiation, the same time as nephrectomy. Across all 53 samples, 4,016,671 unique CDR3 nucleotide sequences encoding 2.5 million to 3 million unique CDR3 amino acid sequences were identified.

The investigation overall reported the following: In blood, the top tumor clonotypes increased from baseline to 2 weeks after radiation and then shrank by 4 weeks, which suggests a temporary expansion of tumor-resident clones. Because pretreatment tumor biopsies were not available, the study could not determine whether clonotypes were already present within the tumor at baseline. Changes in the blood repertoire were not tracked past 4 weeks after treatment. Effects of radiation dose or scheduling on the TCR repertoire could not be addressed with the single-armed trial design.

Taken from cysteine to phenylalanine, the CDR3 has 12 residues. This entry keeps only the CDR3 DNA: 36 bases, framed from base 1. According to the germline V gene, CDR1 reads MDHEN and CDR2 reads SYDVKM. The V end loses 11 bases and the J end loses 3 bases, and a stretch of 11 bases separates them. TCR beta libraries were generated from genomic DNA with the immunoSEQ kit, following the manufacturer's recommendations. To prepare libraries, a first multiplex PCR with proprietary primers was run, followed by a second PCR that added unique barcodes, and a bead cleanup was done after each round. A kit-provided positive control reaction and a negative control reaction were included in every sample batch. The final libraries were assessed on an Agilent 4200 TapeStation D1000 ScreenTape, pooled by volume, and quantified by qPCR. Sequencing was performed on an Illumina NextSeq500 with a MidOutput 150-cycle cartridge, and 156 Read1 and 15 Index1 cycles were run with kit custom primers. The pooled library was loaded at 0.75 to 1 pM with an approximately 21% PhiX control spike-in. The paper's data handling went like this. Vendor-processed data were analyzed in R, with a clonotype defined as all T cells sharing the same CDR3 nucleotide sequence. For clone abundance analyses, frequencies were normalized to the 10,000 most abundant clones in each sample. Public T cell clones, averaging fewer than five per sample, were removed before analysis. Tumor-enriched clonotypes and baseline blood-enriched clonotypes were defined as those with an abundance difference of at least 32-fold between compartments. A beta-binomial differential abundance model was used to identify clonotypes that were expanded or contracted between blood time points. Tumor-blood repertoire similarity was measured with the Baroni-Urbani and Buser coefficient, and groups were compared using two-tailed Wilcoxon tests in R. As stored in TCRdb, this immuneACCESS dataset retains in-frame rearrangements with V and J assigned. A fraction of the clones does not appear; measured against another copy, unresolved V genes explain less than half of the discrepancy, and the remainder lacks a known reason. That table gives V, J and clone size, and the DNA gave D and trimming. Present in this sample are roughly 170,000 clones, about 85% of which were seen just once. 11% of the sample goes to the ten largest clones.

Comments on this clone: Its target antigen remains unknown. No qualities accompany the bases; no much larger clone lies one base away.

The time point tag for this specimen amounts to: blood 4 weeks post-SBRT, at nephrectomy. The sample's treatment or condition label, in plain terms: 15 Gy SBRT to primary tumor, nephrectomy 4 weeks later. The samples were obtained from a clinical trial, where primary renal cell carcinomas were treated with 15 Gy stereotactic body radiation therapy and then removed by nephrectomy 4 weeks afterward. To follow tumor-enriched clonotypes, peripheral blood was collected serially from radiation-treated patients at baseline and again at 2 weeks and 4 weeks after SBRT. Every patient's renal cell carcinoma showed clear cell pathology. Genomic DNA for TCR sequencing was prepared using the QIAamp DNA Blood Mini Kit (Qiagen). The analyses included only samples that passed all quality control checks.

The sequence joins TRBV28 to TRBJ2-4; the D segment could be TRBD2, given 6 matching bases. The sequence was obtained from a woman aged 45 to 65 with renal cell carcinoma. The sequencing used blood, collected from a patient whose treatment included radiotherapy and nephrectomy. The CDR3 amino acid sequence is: CACGDLKNIQYF. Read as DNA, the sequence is TGTGCCTGCGGGGACCTCAAAAACATTCAGTACTTC. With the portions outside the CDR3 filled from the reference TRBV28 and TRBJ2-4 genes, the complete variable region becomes DVKVTQSSRYLVKRTGEKVFLECVQDMDHENMFWYRQDPGLGLRLIYFSYDVKMKEKGDIPEGYSVSREKKERFSLILESASTNQTSMYLCACGDLKNIQYFGAGTRLSVL.